This T cell receptor (beta chain) was identified during a study of T cells in Graves' hyperthyroidism and ophthalmopathy (dated by TCRdb to the late 2010s). About the full investigation: To identify TCR V-J signatures that set the groups apart, the researchers used a discovery cohort of about a hundred patients, made up of 40 to 45 with Graves' ophthalmopathy and about 60 with stable Graves' hyperthyroidism. The paper reports TCR Vbeta CDR3 sequencing of approximately 140 peripheral blood samples: under 45 ophthalmopathy, about 75 hyperthyroidism and 17 progressor patients. In several Graves' hyperthyroidism patients, the study also compared T-cell repertoires from thyroid tissue with T-cell repertoires from blood. After blood sampling, hyperthyroidism patients were treated with methimazole at a starting dose of 30 mg daily, and ophthalmopathy patients were treated with high-dose intravenous methylprednisolone. Whether ophthalmopathy could be predicted prospectively was tested in an independent validation cohort made up of about 18 hyperthyroidism patients plus 17 patients who later progressed to ophthalmopathy. The 100 discovery patients were divided at random into training and test sets in a 7:3 ratio.

As concerns this clonotype: Its target antigen remains unknown. It has no much larger one-base neighbor in the sample; base qualities were not kept.

The cysteine opens and the phenylalanine closes a CDR3 of 15 amino acids. Only the CDR3 region is kept as DNA, spanning 45 bases read in frame from base 1. The junction carries 18 bases between V and J, which are trimmed by 2 bases and 8 bases respectively. The germline V gene yields SNHLY for CDR1 and FYNNEI for CDR2. The research as a whole found: Ophthalmopathy was separated from stable hyperthyroidism by a 13 V-J signature model, with around 90% sensitivity and 81% to 82% specificity obtained in cross-validation and 80%/75% obtained in testing. In validation, progression to ophthalmopathy was predicted by the model with around 70% sensitivity and 72.22% specificity, a median of 6.5 months before onset. Most expanded thyroid clonotypes (frequency above 0.001) were also detected in blood, suggesting blood repertoires may reflect thyroid immune responses. No statistical method was used to fix the sample size in advance, and group allocation was not hidden from the investigators.

TCR beta CDR3 regions were amplified from RNA transcripts. The first round of RT-PCR for the TCR CDR3 was performed with the HTBI primer set and the Qiagen OneStep RT-PCR kit. Libraries were constructed in a second round of multiplex PCR, after which size selection and purification were carried out. Sequencing of the libraries was done on an Illumina HiSeq2000 using paired-end 100 bp reads. Under the source paper's analysis protocol: SOAPnuke was used to process the raw data, with reads discarded if the reads contained adapters or uncalled bases, had a mean Phred below 15, or lacked an exact constant-primer or identifier match. COPE v1.2.5 was used to merge the high-quality paired reads, and each unique nucleotide sequence was defined as a clonotype. Clonotypes were aligned to IMGT TRBV, TRBD and TRBJ reference segments using MiTCR v1.1. Only V-J combinations with frequency above 0.0001, covering roughly 99% of repertoires, were analysed. A TCS score was defined as the ratio of F50 (clonal expansion) to E x V (chaos), with BLOSUM62-based TCRdist applied between CDR3 peptides within each V-J. Welch's t-statistics and random forest reduced around 520 V-J features to 13, which were used in a naive Bayes classifier (R e1071). Thyroid-blood repertoire similarity was quantified with the Morisita-Horn index. TCRdb's own reprocessing of the public reads used fastp at Q25 and MiXCR and kept productive beta chains. Each CDR3 protein appears once, grouped with its most common genes and DNA. What appears here as the V and J calls and clone size reflects TCRdb's work, not the paper's. The sample yields about 610,000 distinct CDR3 sequences; around 46% were counted once. About 8% of the sample goes to the ten largest clones.

A patient counted as having stable Graves' hyperthyroidism if no progression to ophthalmopathy occurred over 18 months of follow-up. Hyperthyroidism patients were newly diagnosed, with disease duration under 2 months, and aged 18 to 65 years. The study excluded patients with uncontrolled infections, other autoimmune diseases, pregnancy or lactation. Diagnoses were established on the basis of clinical symptoms, serum thyroxine and TRAb, thyroid ultrasound, and orbital computed tomography. Trizol reagent was used to extract total RNA, and RNA quality was then checked on an Agilent 2100 Bioanalyzer. This chain joins TRBV2 to TRBJ1-2, with the identity of the D gene unclear. The sequence was obtained from a woman aged 18-35 years with Graves' hyperthyroidism. The sample taken for sequencing was peripheral blood or thyroid tissue (not recorded which). The bases read TGTGCCAGCAGTGAATTCGGGAGATCCCAAGGAGGCTACACCTTC. It specifies CASSEFGRSQGGYTF.